What follows are 14 T cell receptor beta chains derived from one specimen sequenced in a study of blood T cell repertoires in COVID-19. TCRdb's table, derived via immunoSEQ multiplex PCR, lists solely in-frame clones and lacks some. This table has 50,000 to 65,000 clones, roughly 83% appearing once. The sample taken for sequencing was peripheral blood. The receptor set was obtained from a man aged 60 to 69 with COVID-19, enrolled during active disease.

This clone was observed a handful of times. This chain connects TRBV2 to TRBJ1-1, with a weak D call TRBD1 (6 bases). The CDR3 consists of 13 residues. The V gene lost 6 bases and the J gene lost 3 bases, with 11 bases spanning the gap. Germline V lookup: CDR1 SNHLY, CDR2 FYNNEI. CDR3 amino acids: CASRQGTHTEAFF. DNA for the CDR3: TGTGCCAGCAGGCAGGGGACCCACACTGAAGCTTTCTTT.

The rearrangement joins TRBV5-1 to TRBJ2-1; 13 nucleotides match TRBD2. Germline V CDR1 and CDR2: SGHRS, YFSETQ. CDR3 length: 15 amino acids. Losses at the gene ends were 3 bases for V and 6 bases for J; bases not matched to a gene: 3. The CDR3 coding sequence is TGCGCCAGCAGCTCCGGGACTAGCGGGACCAATGAGCAGTTCTTC. It translates to CASSSGTSGTNEQFF.

The rearrangement joins TRBV7-3 to TRBJ2-5, with 7 bases identical to TRBD2. V dropped 5 bases and J dropped 5; count of bases not matched to a gene: 11. The germline gives CDR1 SGHTA, CDR2 FQGTGA. The CDR3 consists of 15 residues. In nucleotides, the CDR3 is TGTGCCAGCAGCCCGGGGGGACCGCTCAGCGAGACCCAGTACTTC. This codes for CASSPGGPLSETQYF.

There are a few counts of this clone. The chain employs TRBV24-1 and TRBJ1-2; D may be TRBD1 (6 bases). The germline V and J ends were trimmed by 6 bases and 8 bases, with 12 bases remaining between them. This CDR3 contains 12 residues. Germline CDR1 is KGHDR and CDR2 is SFDVKD. CDR3 coding DNA: TGTGCCACCAGTTCACAGGGCGTAGGCTACACCTTC. This sequence encodes CATSSQGVGYTF.

This sequence joins TRBV7-2 and TRBJ2-1; the D gene is possibly TRBD1 (6 bases). The CDR3 covers 15 residues. V dropped 3 bases and J dropped 4 bases, with 13 bases sitting between them. Germline lookup yields CDR1 SGHTA and CDR2 FQGNSA. The CDR3 DNA is TGTGCCAGCAGCTTGCAGGGGTTTACATACAATGAGCAGTTCTTC. Translation gives CASSLQGFTYNEQFF.

This clone was seen only a few times. This chain links TRBV5-4 with TRBJ2-1; D is unclear. CDR1 SGHNT and CDR2 YYREEE come from the germline V gene (reference sequence). The CDR3 spans 14 residues. Trimming left V 1 base short and J 3 bases short, with 8 bases between. The CDR3 loop is CASSLQALYNEQFF. DNA for the CDR3: TGTGCCAGCAGCTTGCAAGCCCTCTACAATGAGCAGTTCTTC.

The chain couples TRBV12-3 or TRBV12-4 to TRBJ2-5, with D possibly matching TRBD1 (6 bases). Trimming shortened V by 5 bases and J by 4 bases, and 8 bases separated the two germline ends. The CDR3 is made up of 12 amino acids. CDR3 protein: CASSTQGETQYF. The CDR3 nucleotides are TGTGCCAGCAGTACACAGGGAGAGACCCAGTACTTC.

This chain uses TRBV12-3 or TRBV12-4 with TRBJ1-2; D ambiguous. The V end was cut by 6 bases, the J end by 4 bases, with 9 bases between. The CDR3 is made up of 12 amino acids. CDR3: CASRPTSYGYTF. CDR3 nucleotide sequence: TGTGCCAGCAGGCCGACTTCCTATGGCTACACCTTC.

This chain connects TRBV5-1 to TRBJ2-1, with 7 bases lining up with TRBD1. Germline values: CDR1 SGHRS, CDR2 YFSETQ. CDR3 length equals 11 residues. J gave up 9 bases and V 4 bases, and 1 base lay outside the gene matches. CDR3 in amino acids: CASSTGVEQFF. For the CDR3, the DNA is TGCGCCAGCAGCACAGGGGTTGAGCAGTTCTTC. Full variable domain (missing parts from reference TRBV5-1 and TRBJ2-1): KAGVTQTPRYLIKTRGQQVTLSCSPISGHRSVSWYQQTPGQGLQFLFEYFSETQRNKGNFPGRFSGRQFSNSRSEMNVSTLELGDSALYLCASSTGVEQFFGPGTRLTVL.

V is TRBV6-5 and J is TRBJ2-7, with 10 nucleotides matching TRBD1. CDR3 length: 16 residues. CDR1 is MNHEY and CDR2 is SVGAGI in the germline V gene. V lost 0 bases to trimming and J lost 5 bases; unmatched junction nucleotides: 7. The CDR3 region is CASSYSRGQGINEQYF. In DNA form, the CDR3 reads TGTGCCAGCAGTTACTCGAGGGGACAGGGGATCAACGAGCAGTACTTC.

The chain employs TRBV23-1 and TRBJ2-1; tentatively, D is TRBD1 (6 bases). TRBV23-1 is an ORF, with its function uncertain. V was cut by 2 bases and J by 7 bases, with 18 bases left in between. This CDR3 has 16 amino acids. The CDR3 sequence: CASSQQTGPLGNEQFF. The CDR3 DNA reads as TGCGCCAGCAGTCAACAAACAGGGCCTCTAGGGAATGAGCAGTTCTTC.

The rearrangement joins TRBV5-1 to TRBJ2-7; the D gene is possibly TRBD2 (6 bases). V was shortened by 2 bases and J by 5 bases, with 8 bases between the two germline ends. The CDR3 is 12 residues long. The germline gives CDR1 SGHRS, CDR2 YFSETQ. The CDR3, as DNA: TGCGCCAGCAGCTTCGGGGGTAACGAGCAGTACTTC. Its protein is CASSFGGNEQYF.

The rearrangement joins TRBV6-2 or TRBV6-3 to TRBJ2-3, with 9 positions matching TRBD2. This CDR3 has 15 residues. CDR1 is MNHEY and CDR2 is SVGEGT in the germline V gene. V trimming: 4 bases; J trimming: 5 bases; junction bases outside the gene matches: 7. CDR3 residues: CASSFLSGRVDTQYF. The CDR3 nucleotides read TGTGCCAGCAGTTTCCTTAGCGGGAGAGTAGATACGCAGTATTTT.

This clone came up once. The V and J genes are TRBV6-4 and TRBJ2-2; D possibly corresponds to TRBD1 (5 bases). Germline loops: CDR1 MRHNA, CDR2 SNTAGT. The V gene lost 0 bases and the J gene lost 7 bases, with 6 bases spanning the gap. The CDR3 spans 13 residues. CDR3 nucleotide sequence: TGTGCCAGCAGTGACTCGGGGCTCGGGGAGCTGTTTTTT. Translation: CASSDSGLGELFF.